Sequencing of this T cell receptor beta chain was carried out in a study of monozygotic twins with inflammatory bowel disease. General observations from the study: Perhaps reflecting limited power, concordant and discordant twins did not differ in repertoire similarity.

With respect to this clonotype: Its cognate antigen is unknown.

TCRdb reprocessed the 5' RACE reads and stores each CDR3 protein as one record, lacking DNA. This sample's clone table lists about 150,000 distinct CDR3 sequences. From germline, CDR1 is SNHLY and CDR2 FYNNEI. This CDR3 is built from 17 residues. Each donor gave roughly 2.5 ml of peripheral blood. The V gene is TRBV2, the J gene TRBJ2-5; lacking DNA, the TRBD2 call made by TCRdb goes unchecked. The receptor's source is a human donor with ulcerative colitis or Crohn's disease, or a healthy co-twin of an affected twin (not recorded which). Sequenced sample: blood. CDR3 region: CASSSPTGLRSRETQYF.